The rows below give T cell receptor beta chains drawn from one sample of a study of blood T cell repertoires in COVID-19. Here immunoSEQ multiplex PCR was the method, and the copy in TCRdb shows in-frame clones only, minus some. The data show fewer than 200,000 clones, approximately 80% seen once. Sequenced: peripheral blood. The source of these receptors is a man in his 60s with acute or convalescent COVID-19. CDR3s include the opening cysteine and the closing phenylalanine or tryptophan. The D gene is left open where the match is weak. Only part of the rows carry a size: once, few, many, or a class if the clone is expanded.

j_gene,v_gene,len,d_gene,abundance,CDR3nt,CDR3aa
TRBJ2-1,TRBV30,12,.,.,TGTGCCTGGAGTGGAACATACAATGAGCAGTTCTTC,CAWSGTYNEQFF
TRBJ2-2,TRBV3-1/TRBV3-2,18,TRBD2,.,TGTGCCAGCAGCCAAGGACTAGCGGGGGGCTTCACCACCGGGGAGCTGTTTTTT,CASSQGLAGGFTTGELFF
TRBJ2-6,TRBV7-2,17,.,.,TGTGCCAGCAGCCCGAGACAGGCCTTCGCTGGGGCCAACGTCCTGACTTTC,CASSPRQAFAGANVLTF
TRBJ1-2,TRBV24-1,12,TRBD1,.,TGTGCCACCAGGGAAGGAGGGGGCGCCTACACCTTC,CATREGGGAYTF
TRBJ1-2,TRBV6-6,15,TRBD1,few,TGTGCCAGCAGTTACTCTACAGGGGTGGGGTATGGCTACACCTTC,CASSYSTGVGYGYTF
TRBJ2-3,TRBV6-1,17,TRBD2,.,TGTGCCAGCAGTGAACAGGGGCGAGCGGGGGCGGGAGATACGCAGTATTTT,CASSEQGRAGAGDTQYF
TRBJ1-5,TRBV27,17,.,.,TGTGCCAGCAGTTTATCAGCGGGGGGAGAGGGCAATCAGCCCCAGCATTTT,CASSLSAGGEGNQPQHF
TRBJ1-2,TRBV7-8,15,.,few,TGTGCCAGCAGCTTAATACAGGGAATCACCCATGGCTACACCTTC,CASSLIQGITHGYTF
TRBJ2-3,TRBV7-2,16,.,.,TGTGCCAGCAGCTTAGCGGTTCAGGGGAACACAGATACGCAGTATTTT,CASSLAVQGNTDTQYF
TRBJ2-5,TRBV5-1,13,.,.,TGCGCCAGCAGCACAGGGCAGTTAGAGACCCAGTACTTC,CASSTGQLETQYF
TRBJ1-1,TRBV9,16,TRBD1,once,TGTGCCAGCAGCGTAGGGACAGGGGGAATGAATTCTGAAGCTTTCTTT,CASSVGTGGMNSEAFF
TRBJ1-3,TRBV9,16,TRBD1,.,TGTGCCAGCAGCGACACGACAGGGCGCTCTGGAAACACCATATATTTT,CASSDTTGRSGNTIYF
TRBJ2-5,TRBV5-4,16,.,.,TGTGCCAGCAGCTCGTCCCATAACAGGGGAGGAGAGACCCAGTACTTC,CASSSSHNRGGETQYF